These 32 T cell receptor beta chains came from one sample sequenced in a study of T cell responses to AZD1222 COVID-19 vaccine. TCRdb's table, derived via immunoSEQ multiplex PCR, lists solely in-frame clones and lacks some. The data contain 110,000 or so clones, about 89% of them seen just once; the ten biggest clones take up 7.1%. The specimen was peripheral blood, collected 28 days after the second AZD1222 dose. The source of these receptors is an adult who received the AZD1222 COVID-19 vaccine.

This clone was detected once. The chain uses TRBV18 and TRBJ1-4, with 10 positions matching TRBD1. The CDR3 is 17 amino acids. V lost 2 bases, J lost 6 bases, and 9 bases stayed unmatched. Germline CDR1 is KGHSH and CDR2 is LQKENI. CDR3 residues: CASSPGTGVFRDEKLFF. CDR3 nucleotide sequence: TGTGCCAGCTCACCAGGGACAGGGGTCTTTCGCGATGAAAAACTGTTTTTT.

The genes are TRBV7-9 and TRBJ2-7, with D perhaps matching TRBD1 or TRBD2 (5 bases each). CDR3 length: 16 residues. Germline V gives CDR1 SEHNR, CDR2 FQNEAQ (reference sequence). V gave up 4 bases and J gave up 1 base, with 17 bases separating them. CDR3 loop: CASSSPPGAGSYEQYF. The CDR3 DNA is TGTGCCAGCAGCTCTCCCCCCGGGGCGGGTTCCTACGAGCAGTACTTC.

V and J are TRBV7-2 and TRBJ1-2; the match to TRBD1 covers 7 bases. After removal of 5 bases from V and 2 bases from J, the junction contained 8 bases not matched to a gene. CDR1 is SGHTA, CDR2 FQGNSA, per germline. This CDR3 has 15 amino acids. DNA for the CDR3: TGTGCCAGCAGCCCAACCGGGACAGAGAACTATGGCTACACCTTC. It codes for CASSPTGTENYGYTF.

CDR3: CASSYSTGLTEAFF. The DNA of the CDR3 is TGTGCCAGCAGTTACTCTACAGGGCTTACTGAAGCTTTCTTT. The chain couples TRBV6-5 to TRBJ1-1; weak D call: TRBD1 (6 bases). CDR1 MNHEY and CDR2 SVGAGI come from the germline V gene. The ends were cut back, 0 bases at V and 5 bases at J, with 10 bases in the middle. The CDR3 sequence is 14 residues long.

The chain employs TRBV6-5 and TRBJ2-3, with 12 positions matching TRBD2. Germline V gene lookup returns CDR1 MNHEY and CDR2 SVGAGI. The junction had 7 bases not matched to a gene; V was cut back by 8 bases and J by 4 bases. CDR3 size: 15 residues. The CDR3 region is CASGSLAGGPDTQYF. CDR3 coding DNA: TGTGCCAGCGGATCACTAGCGGGGGGCCCAGATACGCAGTATTTT.

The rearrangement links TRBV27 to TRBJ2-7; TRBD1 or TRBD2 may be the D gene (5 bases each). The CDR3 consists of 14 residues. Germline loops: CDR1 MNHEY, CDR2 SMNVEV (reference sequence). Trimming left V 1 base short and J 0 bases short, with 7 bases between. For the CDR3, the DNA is TGTGCCAGCAGTTTATGGGGGAGCTCCTACGAGCAGTACTTC. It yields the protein CASSLWGSSYEQYF.

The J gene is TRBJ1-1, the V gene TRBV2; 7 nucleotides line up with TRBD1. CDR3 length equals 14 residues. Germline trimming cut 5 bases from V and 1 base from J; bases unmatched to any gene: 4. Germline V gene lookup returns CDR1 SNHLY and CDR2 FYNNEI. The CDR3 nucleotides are TGTGCCAGCAGTTACAGGGGAGGGAACACTGAAGCTTTCTTT. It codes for CASSYRGGNTEAFF.

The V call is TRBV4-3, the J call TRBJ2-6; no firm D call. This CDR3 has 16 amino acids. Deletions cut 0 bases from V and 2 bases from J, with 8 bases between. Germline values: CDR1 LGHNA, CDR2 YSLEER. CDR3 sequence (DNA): TGCGCCAGCAGCCAAGATCGCGGTACTGGGGCCAACGTCCTGACTTTC. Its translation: CASSQDRGTGANVLTF.

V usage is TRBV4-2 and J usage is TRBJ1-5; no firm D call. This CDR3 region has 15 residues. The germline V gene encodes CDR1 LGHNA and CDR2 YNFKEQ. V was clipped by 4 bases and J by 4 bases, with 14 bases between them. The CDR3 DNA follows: TGTGCCAGCAGCCTGGAGTTGGCGAAGAATCAGCCCCAGCATTTT. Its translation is CASSLELAKNQPQHF.

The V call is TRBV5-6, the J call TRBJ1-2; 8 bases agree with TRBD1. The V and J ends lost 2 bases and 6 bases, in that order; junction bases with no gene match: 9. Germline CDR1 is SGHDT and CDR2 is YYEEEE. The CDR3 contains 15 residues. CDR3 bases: TGTGCCAGCAGCTTCCTTCTCGACAGGGGTGATGGCTACACCTTC. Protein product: CASSFLLDRGDGYTF. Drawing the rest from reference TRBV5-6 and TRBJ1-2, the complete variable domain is DAGVTQSPTHLIKTRGQQVTLRCSPKSGHDTVSWYQQALGQGPQFIFQYYEEEERQRGNFPDRFSGHQFPNYSSELNVNALLLGDSALYLCASSFLLDRGDGYTFGSGTRLTVV.

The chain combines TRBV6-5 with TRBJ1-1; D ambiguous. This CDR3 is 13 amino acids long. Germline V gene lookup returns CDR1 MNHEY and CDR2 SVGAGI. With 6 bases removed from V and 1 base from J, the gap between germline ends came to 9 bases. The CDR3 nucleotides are TGTGCCAGCAGACGGACGGGGAACACTGAAGCTTTCTTT. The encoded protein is CASRRTGNTEAFF.

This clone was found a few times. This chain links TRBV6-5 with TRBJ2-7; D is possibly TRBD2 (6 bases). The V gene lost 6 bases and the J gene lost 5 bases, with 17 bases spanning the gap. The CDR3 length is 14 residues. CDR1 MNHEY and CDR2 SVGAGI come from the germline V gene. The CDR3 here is CASSPSGLADEQYF. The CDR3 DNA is TGTGCCAGCAGCCCAAGCGGGCTAGCTGACGAGCAGTACTTC.

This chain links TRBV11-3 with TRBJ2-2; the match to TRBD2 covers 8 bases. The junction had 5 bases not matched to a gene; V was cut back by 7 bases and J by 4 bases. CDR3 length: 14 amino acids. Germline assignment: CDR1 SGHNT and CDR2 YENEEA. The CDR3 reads CASKAGDVTGELFF. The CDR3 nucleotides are TGTGCCAGCAAAGCGGGGGACGTCACCGGGGAGCTGTTTTTT.

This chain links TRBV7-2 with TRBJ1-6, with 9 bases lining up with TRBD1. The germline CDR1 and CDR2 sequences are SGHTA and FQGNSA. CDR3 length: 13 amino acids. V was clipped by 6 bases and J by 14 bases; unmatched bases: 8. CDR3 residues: CASRPGQGLSLHF. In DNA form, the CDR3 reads TGTGCCAGCAGGCCGGGACAGGGTCTATCCCTCCACTTT.

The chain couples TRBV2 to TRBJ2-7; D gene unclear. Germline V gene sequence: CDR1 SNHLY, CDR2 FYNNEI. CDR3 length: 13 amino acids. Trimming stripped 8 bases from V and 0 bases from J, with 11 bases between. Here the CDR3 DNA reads TGTGCCAGCCGAGGAGACGGCTCCTACGAGCAGTACTTC. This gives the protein CASRGDGSYEQYF.

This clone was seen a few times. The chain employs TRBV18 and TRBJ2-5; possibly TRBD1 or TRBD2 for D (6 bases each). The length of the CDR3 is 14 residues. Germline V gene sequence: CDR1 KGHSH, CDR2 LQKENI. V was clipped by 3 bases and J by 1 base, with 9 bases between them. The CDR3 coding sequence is TGTGCCAGCTCACCGGGGGGCACCCAAGAGACCCAGTACTTC. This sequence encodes CASSPGGTQETQYF.

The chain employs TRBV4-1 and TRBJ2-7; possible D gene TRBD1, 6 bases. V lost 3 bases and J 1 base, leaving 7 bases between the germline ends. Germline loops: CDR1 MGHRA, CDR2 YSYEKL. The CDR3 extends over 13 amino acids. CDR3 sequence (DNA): TGCGCCAGCAGCCATACAGGGTCCTACGAGCAGTACTTC. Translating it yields CASSHTGSYEQYF.

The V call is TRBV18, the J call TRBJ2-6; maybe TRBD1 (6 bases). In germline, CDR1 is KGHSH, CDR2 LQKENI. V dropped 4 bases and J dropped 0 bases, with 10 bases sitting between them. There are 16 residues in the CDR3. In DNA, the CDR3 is TGTGCCAGCTCACGCCAGGGGAGCTCTGGGGCCAACGTCCTGACTTTC. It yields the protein CASSRQGSSGANVLTF.

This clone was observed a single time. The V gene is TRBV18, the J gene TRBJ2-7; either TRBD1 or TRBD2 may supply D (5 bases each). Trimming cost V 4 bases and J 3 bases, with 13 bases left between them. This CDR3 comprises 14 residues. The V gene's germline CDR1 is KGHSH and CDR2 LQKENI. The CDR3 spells CASSQTGLYYEQYF. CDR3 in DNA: TGTGCCAGCTCACAAACGGGGCTCTACTACGAGCAGTACTTC.

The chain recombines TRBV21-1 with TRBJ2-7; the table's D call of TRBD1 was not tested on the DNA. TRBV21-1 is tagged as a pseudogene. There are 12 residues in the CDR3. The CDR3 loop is CASSKCSYEQYF. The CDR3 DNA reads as TGTGCCAGCAGCAAATGCAGCTACGAGCAGTACTTC.

CDR3 loop: CASSVGTSGIYEQYF. Written as DNA, the CDR3 is TGTGCCAGCAGCGTAGGGACTAGCGGGATCTACGAGCAGTACTTC. The V gene is TRBV9, the J gene TRBJ2-7; 12 positions match TRBD2. Trimming took 0 bases from V and 3 from J; bases not matched to a gene: 1. This CDR3 region has 15 residues. The germline V gene encodes CDR1 SGDLS and CDR2 YYNGEE.

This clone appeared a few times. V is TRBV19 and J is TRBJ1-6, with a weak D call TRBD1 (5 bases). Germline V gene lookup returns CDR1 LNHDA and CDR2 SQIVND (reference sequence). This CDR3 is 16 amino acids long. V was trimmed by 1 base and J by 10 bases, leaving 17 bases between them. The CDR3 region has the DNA TGTGCCAGTAGTATAGCCCGGGACGTGATGGGCTCACCCCTCCACTTT. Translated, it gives CASSIARDVMGSPLHF.

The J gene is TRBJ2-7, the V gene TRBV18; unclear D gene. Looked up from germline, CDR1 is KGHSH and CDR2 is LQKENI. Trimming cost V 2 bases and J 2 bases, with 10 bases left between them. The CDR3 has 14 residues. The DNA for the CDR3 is TGTGCCAGCTCACCATATTACTCGACCTACGAGCAGTACTTC. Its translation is CASSPYYSTYEQYF.

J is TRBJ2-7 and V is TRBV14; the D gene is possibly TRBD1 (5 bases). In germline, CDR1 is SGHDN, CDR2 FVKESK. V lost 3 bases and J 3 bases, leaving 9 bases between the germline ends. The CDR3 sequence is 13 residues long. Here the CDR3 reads CASSQLQGYEQYF. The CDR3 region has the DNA TGTGCCAGCAGCCAGCTCCAGGGCTACGAGCAGTACTTC.

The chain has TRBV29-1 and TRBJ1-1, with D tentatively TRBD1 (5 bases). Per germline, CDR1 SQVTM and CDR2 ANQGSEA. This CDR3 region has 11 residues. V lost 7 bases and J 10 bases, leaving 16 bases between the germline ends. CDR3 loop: CSGDLEGVAFF. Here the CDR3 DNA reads TGCAGCGGTGACTTGGAAGGGGTAGCTTTCTTT.

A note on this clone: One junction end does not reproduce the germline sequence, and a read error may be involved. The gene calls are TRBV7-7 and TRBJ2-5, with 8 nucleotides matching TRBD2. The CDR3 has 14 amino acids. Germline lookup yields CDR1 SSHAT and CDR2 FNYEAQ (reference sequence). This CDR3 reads CASSLTAGVETQYF. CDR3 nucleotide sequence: TGTGCTAGCAGCTTAACAGCGGGAGTAGAGACCCAGTACTTC.

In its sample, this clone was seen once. CDR3 amino acids: CASSEIYAGGETQYF. CDR3 bases: TGTGCCAGCAGTGAGATATACGCAGGGGGAGAGACCCAGTACTTC. The V call is TRBV6-1, the J call TRBJ2-5, with TRBD1 identical over 7 bases. Germline CDR1 MNHNS, CDR2 SASEGT. V shed 3 bases and J 4 bases; nucleotides not matched to a gene: 8. CDR3 length equals 15 residues.

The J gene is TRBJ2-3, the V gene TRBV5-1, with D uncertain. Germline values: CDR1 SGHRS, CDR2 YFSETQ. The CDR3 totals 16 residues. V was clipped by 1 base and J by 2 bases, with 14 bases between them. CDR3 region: CASSLMVWKDTDTQYF. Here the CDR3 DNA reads TGCGCCAGCAGCTTGATGGTCTGGAAAGACACAGATACGCAGTATTTT.

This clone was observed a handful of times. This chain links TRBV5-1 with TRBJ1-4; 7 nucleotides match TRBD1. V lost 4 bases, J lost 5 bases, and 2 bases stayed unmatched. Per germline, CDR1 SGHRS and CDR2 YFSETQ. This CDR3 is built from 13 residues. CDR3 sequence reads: CASSAGQNEKLFF. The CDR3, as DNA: TGCGCCAGCAGCGCGGGACAGAATGAAAAACTGTTTTTT.

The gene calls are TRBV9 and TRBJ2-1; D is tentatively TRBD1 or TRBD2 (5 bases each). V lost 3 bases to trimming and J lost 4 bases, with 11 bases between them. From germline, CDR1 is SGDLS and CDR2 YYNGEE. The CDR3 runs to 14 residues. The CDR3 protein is CASSARDEYNEQFF. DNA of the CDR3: TGTGCCAGCAGCGCGAGGGACGAGTACAATGAGCAGTTCTTC.

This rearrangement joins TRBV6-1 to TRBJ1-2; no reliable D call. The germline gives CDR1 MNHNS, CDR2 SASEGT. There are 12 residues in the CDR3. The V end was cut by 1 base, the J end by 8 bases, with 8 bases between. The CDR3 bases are TGTGCCAGCAGTGAAGGAAATCAGGGCTACACCTTC. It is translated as CASSEGNQGYTF.

The CDR3 reads CASSSGAVSQYEQYF. The CDR3 nucleotides are TGCGCCAGCAGCTCCGGGGCGGTTTCCCAGTACGAGCAGTACTTC. The V and J genes are TRBV4-1 and TRBJ2-7; D may correspond to TRBD1 or TRBD2 (5 bases each). The CDR3 is made up of 15 amino acids. Trimming took 5 bases from V and 4 from J, leaving 18 bases between them. Germline V gene data show CDR1 as MGHRA and CDR2 as YSYEKL.